A single T cell receptor (beta chain) is shown here with its context. This CDR3 is built from 13 residues. The germline V gene encodes CDR1 MNHEY and CDR2 SVGAGI. V gave up 4 bases and J gave up 9 bases; unmatched junction bases: 8. Per the original data handling: ImmunoSEQ output lacked quality scores and full-length reads, limiting matched filtering. Using immunoSEQ multiplex PCR, the repertoire was profiled, and TCRdb retains in-frame clones only, with some absent. The V and J calls and clone size come from that table; D and trimming were worked out from the DNA. The top ten hold about 0.41% of the sample, which has a few million clones, 93% seen once. This record comes from a study of shared clonotypes between healthy human individuals. Study context: A donor's plate count was three for CD4 naive and three for CD4 memory; CD8 naive had two and CD8 memory one.

The sequenced material came from naive CD4+ T cells from PBMCs. The subset is: CD45RA+ positively selected. The TCR originated in a man aged 18 to 30 in good health. Some clones in this sample may be carry-over from other donors' samples. The rearrangement links TRBV6-5 to TRBJ2-5; TRBD1 agrees at 7 bases. In DNA, the CDR3 is TGTGCCAGCAGTTCTCCGGGACAGCTGGCCCAGTACTTC. Encoded protein: CASSSPGQLAQYF.